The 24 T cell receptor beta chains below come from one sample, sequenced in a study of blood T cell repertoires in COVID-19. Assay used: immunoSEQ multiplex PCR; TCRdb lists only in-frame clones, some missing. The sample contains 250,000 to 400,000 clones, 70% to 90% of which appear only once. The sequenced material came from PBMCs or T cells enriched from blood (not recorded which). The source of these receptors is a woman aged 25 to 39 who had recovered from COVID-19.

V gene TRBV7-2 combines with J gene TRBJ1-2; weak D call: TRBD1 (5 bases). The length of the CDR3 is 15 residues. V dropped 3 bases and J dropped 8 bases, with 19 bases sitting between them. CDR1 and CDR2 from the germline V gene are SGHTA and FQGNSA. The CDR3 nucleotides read TGTGCCAGCAGCTTCGCCACTACAGGCGGTAAAGGCTACACCTTC. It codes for CASSFATTGGKGYTF.

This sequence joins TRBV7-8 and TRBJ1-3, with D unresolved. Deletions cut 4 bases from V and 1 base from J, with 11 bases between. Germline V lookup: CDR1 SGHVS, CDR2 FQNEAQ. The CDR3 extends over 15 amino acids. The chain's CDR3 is CASSSHFISGNTIYF. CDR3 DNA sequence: TGTGCCAGCAGCTCCCACTTCATTTCTGGAAACACCATATATTTT. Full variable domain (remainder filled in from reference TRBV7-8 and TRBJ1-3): GAGVSQSPRYKVAKRGQDVALRCDPISGHVSLFWYQQALGQGPEFLTYFQNEAQLDKSGLPSDRFFAERPEGSVSTLKIQRTQQEDSAVYLCASSSHFISGNTIYFGEGSWLTVV.

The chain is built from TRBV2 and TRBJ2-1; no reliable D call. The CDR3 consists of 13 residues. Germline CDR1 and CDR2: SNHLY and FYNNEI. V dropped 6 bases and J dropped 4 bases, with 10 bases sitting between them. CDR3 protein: CASRGPGYNEQFF. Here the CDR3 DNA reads TGTGCCAGCAGAGGCCCGGGTTACAATGAGCAGTTCTTC. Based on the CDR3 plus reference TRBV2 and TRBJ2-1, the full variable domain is EPEVTQTPSHQVTQMGQEVILRCVPISNHLYFYWYRQILGQKVEFLVSFYNNEISEKSEIFDDQFSVERPDGSNFTLKIRSTKLEDSAMYFCASRGPGYNEQFFGPGTRLTVL.

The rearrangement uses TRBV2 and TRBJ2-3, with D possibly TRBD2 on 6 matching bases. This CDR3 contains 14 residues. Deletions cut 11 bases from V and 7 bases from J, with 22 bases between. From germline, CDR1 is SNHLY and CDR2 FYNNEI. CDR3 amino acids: CAGTKEGKGYTQYF. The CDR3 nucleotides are TGTGCCGGTACGAAGGAGGGGAAGGGATATACGCAGTATTTT.

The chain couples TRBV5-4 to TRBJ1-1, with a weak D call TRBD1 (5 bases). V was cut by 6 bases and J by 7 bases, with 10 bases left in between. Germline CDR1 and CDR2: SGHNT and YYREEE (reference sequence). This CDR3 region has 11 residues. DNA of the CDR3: TGTGCCAGCATGGGGGAGGTTGAAGCTTTCTTT. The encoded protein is CASMGEVEAFF.

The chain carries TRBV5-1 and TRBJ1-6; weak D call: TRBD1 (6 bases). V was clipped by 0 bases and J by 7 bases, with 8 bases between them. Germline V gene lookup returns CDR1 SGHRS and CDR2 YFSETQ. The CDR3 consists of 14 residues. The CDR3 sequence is CASSLDRANSPLHF. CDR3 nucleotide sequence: TGCGCCAGCAGCTTGGACAGGGCCAATTCACCCCTCCACTTT.

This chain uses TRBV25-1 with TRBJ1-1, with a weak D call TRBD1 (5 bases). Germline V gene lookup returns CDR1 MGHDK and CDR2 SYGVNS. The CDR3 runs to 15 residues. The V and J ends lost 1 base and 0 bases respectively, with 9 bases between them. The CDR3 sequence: CASSELGLMNTEAFF. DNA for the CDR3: TGTGCCAGCAGTGAATTGGGGCTTATGAACACTGAAGCTTTCTTT.

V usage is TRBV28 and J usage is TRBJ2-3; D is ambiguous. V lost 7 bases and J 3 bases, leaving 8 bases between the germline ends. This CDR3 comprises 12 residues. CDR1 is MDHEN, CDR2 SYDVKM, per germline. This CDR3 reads CASISSTDTQYF. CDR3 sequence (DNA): TGTGCCAGCATAAGCTCGACAGATACGCAGTATTTT.

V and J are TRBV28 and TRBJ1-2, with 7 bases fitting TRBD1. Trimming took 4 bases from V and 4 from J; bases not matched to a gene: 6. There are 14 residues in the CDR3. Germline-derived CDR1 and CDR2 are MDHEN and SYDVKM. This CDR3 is CASSSSGTVYGYTF. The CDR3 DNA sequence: TGTGCCAGCAGTTCTTCCGGGACAGTCTATGGCTACACCTTC.

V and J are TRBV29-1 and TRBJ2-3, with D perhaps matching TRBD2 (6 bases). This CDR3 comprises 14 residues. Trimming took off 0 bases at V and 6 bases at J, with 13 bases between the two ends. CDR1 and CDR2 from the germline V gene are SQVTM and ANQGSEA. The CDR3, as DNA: TGCAGCGTTGAAGATCTGGCTAGCGCCGATACGCAGTATTTT. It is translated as CSVEDLASADTQYF.

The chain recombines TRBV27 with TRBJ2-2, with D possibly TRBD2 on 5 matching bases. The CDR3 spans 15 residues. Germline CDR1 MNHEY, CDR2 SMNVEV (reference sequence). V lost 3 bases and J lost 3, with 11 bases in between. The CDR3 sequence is CASSFGGRDTGELFF. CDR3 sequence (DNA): TGTGCCAGCAGTTTCGGCGGGCGTGACACCGGGGAGCTGTTTTTT.

CDR3 bases: TGCGCCAGCAGCCAAGATCACAAACAGCCCCAGCATTTT. This translates into CASSQDHKQPQHF. The gene calls are TRBV4-1 and TRBJ1-5; D not resolved. The CDR3 is made up of 13 amino acids. Trimming removed 0 bases at V and 7 bases at J, with 7 bases between. CDR1 and CDR2 from the germline V gene are MGHRA and YSYEKL.

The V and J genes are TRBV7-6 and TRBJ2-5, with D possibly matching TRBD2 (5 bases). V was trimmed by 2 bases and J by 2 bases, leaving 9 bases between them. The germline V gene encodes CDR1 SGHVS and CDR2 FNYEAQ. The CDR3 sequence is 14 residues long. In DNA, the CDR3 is TGTGCCAGCAGCTTACTAGCTACTCAAGAGACCCAGTACTTC. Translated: CASSLLATQETQYF.

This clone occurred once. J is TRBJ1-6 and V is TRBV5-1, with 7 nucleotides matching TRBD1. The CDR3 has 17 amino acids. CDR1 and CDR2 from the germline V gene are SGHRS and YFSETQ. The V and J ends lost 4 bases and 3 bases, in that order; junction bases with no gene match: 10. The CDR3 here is CASSADRVRFYNSPLHF. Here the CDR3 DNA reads TGCGCCAGCAGCGCCGACAGGGTCAGGTTCTATAATTCACCCCTCCACTTT.

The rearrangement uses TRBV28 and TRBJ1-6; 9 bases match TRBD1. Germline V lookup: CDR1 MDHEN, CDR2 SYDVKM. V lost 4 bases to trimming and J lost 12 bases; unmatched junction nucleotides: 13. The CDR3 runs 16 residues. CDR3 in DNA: TGTGCCAGCAGTTCTCCGAGGGACAGGGCCGTCGGACCCCTCCACTTT. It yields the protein CASSSPRDRAVGPLHF.

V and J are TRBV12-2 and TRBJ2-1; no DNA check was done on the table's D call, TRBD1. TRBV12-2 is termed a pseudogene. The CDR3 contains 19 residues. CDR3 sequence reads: CASRFYPDRGPLEDNEQFF. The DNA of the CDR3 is TGTGCAAGTCGCTTCTACCCGGACAGGGGACCCCTTGAAGACAATGAGCAGTTCTTC.

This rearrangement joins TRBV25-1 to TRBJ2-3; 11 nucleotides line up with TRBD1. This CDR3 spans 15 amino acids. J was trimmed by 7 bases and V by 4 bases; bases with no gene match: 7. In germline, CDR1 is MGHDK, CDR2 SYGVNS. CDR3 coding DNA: TGTGCCAGCAGTGGGACAGGGGGCTCGGGGAATACGCAGTATTTT. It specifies CASSGTGGSGNTQYF.

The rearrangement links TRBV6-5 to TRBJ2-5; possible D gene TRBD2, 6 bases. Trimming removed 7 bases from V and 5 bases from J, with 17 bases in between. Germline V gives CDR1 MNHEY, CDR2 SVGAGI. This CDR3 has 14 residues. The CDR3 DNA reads TGTGCCAGCAATGTGGGACCAGGGAGGGAGACCCAGTACTTC. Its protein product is CASNVGPGRETQYF.

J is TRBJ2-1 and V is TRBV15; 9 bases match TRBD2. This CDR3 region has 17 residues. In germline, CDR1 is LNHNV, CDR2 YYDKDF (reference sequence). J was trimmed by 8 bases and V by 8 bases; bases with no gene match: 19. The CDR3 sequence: CATSLGGLAGRFDEQFF. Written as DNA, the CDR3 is TGTGCCACCTCCCTCGGGGGGCTAGCGGGGAGATTCGATGAGCAGTTCTTC.

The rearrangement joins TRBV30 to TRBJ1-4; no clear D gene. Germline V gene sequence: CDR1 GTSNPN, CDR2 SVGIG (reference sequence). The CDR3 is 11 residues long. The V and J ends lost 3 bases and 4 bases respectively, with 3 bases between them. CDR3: CAWSLNEKLFF. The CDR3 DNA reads TGTGCCTGGAGCCTTAATGAAAAACTGTTTTTT. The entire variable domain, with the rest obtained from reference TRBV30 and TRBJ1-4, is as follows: SQTIHQWPATLVQPVGSPLSLECTVEGTSNPNLYWYRQAAGRGLQLLFYSVGIGQISSEVPQNLSASRPQDRQFILSSKKLLLSDSGFYLCAWSLNEKLFFGSGTQLSVL.

The CDR3 sequence is CASSLPLAGVSLDEQFF. In DNA, the CDR3 is TGTGCCAGCAGCTTGCCACTAGCGGGGGTTTCCTTAGATGAGCAGTTCTTC. The rearrangement links TRBV7-2 to TRBJ2-1, with TRBD2 identical over 11 bases. Germline CDR1 reads SGHTA; CDR2 reads FQGNSA. The CDR3 extends over 17 amino acids. Trimming at V came to 3 bases and at J to 8 bases, leaving 12 bases not matched to a gene.

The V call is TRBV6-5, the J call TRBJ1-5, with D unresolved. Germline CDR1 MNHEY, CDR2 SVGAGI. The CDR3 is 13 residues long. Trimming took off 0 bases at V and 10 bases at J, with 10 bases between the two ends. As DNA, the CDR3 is TGTGCCAGCAGTTACTCGGGCATGCAACCCCAGCATTTT. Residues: CASSYSGMQPQHF.

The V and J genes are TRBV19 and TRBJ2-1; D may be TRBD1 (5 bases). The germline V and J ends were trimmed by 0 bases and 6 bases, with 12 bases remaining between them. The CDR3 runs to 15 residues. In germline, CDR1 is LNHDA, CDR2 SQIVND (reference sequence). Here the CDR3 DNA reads TGTGCCAGTAGTATAGAACAGGTAATGCTCAATGAGCAGTTCTTC. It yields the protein CASSIEQVMLNEQFF.

This CDR3 reads CASSAQGLNEKLFF. The CDR3 nucleotides read TGTGCCAGCAGTGCCCAGGGACTTAATGAAAAACTGTTTTTT. The chain recombines TRBV2 with TRBJ1-4, with D possibly being TRBD1 (5 bases). This CDR3 is 14 amino acids long. CDR1 SNHLY and CDR2 FYNNEI come from the germline V gene. V dropped 4 bases and J dropped 4 bases, with 10 bases sitting between them.